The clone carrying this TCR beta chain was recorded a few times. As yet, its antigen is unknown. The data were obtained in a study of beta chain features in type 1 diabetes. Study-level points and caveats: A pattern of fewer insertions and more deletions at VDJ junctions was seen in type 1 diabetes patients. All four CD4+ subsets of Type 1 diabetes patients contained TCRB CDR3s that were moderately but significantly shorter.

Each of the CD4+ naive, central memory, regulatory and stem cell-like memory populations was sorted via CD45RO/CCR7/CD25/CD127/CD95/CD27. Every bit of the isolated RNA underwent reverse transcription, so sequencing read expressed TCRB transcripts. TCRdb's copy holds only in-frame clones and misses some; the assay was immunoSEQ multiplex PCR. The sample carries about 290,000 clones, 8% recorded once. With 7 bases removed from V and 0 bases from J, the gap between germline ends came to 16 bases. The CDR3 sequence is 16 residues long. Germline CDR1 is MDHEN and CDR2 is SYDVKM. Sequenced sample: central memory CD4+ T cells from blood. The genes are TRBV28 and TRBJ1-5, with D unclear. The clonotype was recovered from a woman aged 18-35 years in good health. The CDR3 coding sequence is TGTGCCAGCACGAATTTCGGATTTGATAGCAATCAGCCCCAGCATTTT. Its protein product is CASTNFGFDSNQPQHF.